The 25 T cell receptor beta chains below all came from one sample that was sequenced in a study of cytomegalovirus exposure and HLA in healthy donors (dated by TCRdb to 2016 to 2017). The library came from the immunoSEQ multiplex PCR assay. A mixture of 60 forward primers for TCR Vbeta segments and 13 reverse primers for TCR Jbeta segments was used in the multiplex PCR. In TCRdb, the immuneACCESS table is reduced to in-frame sequences with V and J assigned. These tables do not hold every clone; where another copy was compared, an unresolved V gene accounts for under half, and the others remain unexplained. The sample records roughly 200,000 clones, roughly 80% of which are singletons. The ten largest clones add up to approximately 2.8% of the sample. Sequencing was carried out using PBMCs. The receptors originated from a young man in good health and CMV-seronegative.

The chain employs TRBV28 and TRBJ1-2; D perhaps matches TRBD1 (5 bases). From germline, CDR1 is MDHEN and CDR2 SYDVKM. This CDR3 contains 12 residues. V lost 9 bases, J lost 7 bases, and 15 bases lay in between. The CDR3 protein is CARKNPGGGYTF. The CDR3 bases are TGTGCCAGGAAGAACCCGGGGGGTGGCTACACCTTC.

This chain links TRBV28 with TRBJ2-2; 8 nucleotides agree with TRBD2. This CDR3 spans 16 amino acids. After removal of 8 bases from V and 1 base from J, the junction contained 9 bases not matched to a gene. CDR1 and CDR2 (germline): MDHEN, SYDVKM. CDR3 sequence: CASCDPRGVNTGELFF. The CDR3 DNA reads as TGTGCCAGCTGCGATCCGCGGGGGGTGAACACCGGGGAGCTGTTTTTT.

This clone was observed once. The chain employs TRBV2 and TRBJ2-3; possible D gene TRBD2, 5 bases. The CDR3 totals 21 residues. Germline lookup yields CDR1 SNHLY and CDR2 FYNNEI. V was clipped by 3 bases and J by 0 bases, with 28 bases between them. CDR3 sequence: CASSDLKIGVASISSTDTQYF. CDR3 sequence (DNA): TGTGCCAGCAGTGATTTGAAAATCGGGGTGGCCAGTATCTCTAGCACAGATACGCAGTATTTT.

This clone has just one count. This chain connects TRBV7-3 to TRBJ2-1; a possible D gene is TRBD1 (6 bases). CDR1 SGHTA and CDR2 FQGTGA come from the germline V gene. The CDR3 is 13 residues long. V gave up 5 bases and J gave up 4 bases, with 9 bases separating them. CDR3 bases: TGTGCCAGCAGCACAGGGCCGTACAATGAGCAGTTCTTC. This gives the protein CASSTGPYNEQFF. The variable domain in full, with the rest retrieved from reference TRBV7-3 and TRBJ2-1, is GAGVSQTPSNKVTEKGKYVELRCDPISGHTALYWYRQSLGQGPEFLIYFQGTGAADDSGLPNDRFFAVRPEGSVSTLKIQRTERGDSAVYLCASSTGPYNEQFFGPGTRLTVL.

The chain uses TRBV5-1 and TRBJ2-7; 7 positions agree with TRBD2. The CDR3 sequence is 16 residues long. CDR1 and CDR2 (germline): SGHRS, YFSETQ. V gave up 1 base and J gave up 5 bases; unmatched junction bases: 12. The CDR3: CASSLNNMGGEHEQYF. Written as DNA, the CDR3 is TGCGCCAGCAGCTTGAATAATATGGGGGGGGAGCACGAGCAGTACTTC. The full variable domain, completed using reference TRBV5-1 and TRBJ2-7, is KAGVTQTPRYLIKTRGQQVTLSCSPISGHRSVSWYQQTPGQGLQFLFEYFSETQRNKGNFPGRFSGRQFSNSRSEMNVSTLELGDSALYLCASSLNNMGGEHEQYFGPGTRLTVT.

The V call is TRBV28, the J call TRBJ1-5; weak D call: TRBD1 (6 bases). In germline, CDR1 is MDHEN, CDR2 SYDVKM. V lost 4 bases and J lost 4, with 14 bases in between. This CDR3 region has 15 residues. CDR3 bases: TGTGCCAGCAGTTCGGTTCTGGGGGCTAATCAGCCCCAGCATTTT. Translated: CASSSVLGANQPQHF. Full variable domain (remainder filled in from reference TRBV28 and TRBJ1-5): DVKVTQSSRYLVKRTGEKVFLECVQDMDHENMFWYRQDPGLGLRLIYFSYDVKMKEKGDIPEGYSVSREKKERFSLILESASTNQTSMYLCASSSVLGANQPQHFGDGTRLSIL.

In DNA, the CDR3 is TGCGCCAGCAGCCCTTACCCGGACAGGGGGCTCACAGATACGCAGTATTTT. Encoded protein: CASSPYPDRGLTDTQYF. The rearrangement joins TRBV5-1 to TRBJ2-3; TRBD1 matches 11 bases. The CDR3 length is 17 residues. Germline V gives CDR1 SGHRS, CDR2 YFSETQ. V trimming: 4 bases; J trimming: 2 bases; junction bases outside the gene matches: 9.

V is TRBV10-3 and J is TRBJ2-5; D possibly corresponds to TRBD2 (5 bases). The CDR3 runs 15 residues. V gave up 2 bases and J gave up 2 bases, with 12 bases separating them. Germline CDR1 and CDR2: ENHRY and SYGVKD. CDR3 loop: CAISETGVAQETQYF. The CDR3 nucleotides are TGTGCCATCAGTGAGACCGGGGTTGCACAAGAGACCCAGTACTTC.

This sequence joins TRBV4-1 and TRBJ2-1, with a possible D match to TRBD2 (5 bases). The CDR3 sequence is 13 residues long. V lost 4 bases and J 7 bases, leaving 11 bases between the germline ends. CDR1 is MGHRA and CDR2 is YSYEKL in the germline V gene. CDR3 residues: CASSLGGGNEQFF. The CDR3 bases are TGCGCCAGCAGCCTCGGCGGAGGAAATGAGCAGTTCTTC.

The rearrangement uses TRBV7-9 and TRBJ2-1; possible D gene TRBD2, 6 bases. Trimming stripped 0 bases from V and 9 bases from J, with 15 bases between. Per germline, CDR1 SEHNR and CDR2 FQNEAQ (reference sequence). The CDR3 covers 15 residues. The DNA for the CDR3 is TGTGCCAGCAGCTTAGCGGGGGGTTGGGATAGTGAGCAGTTCTTC. Protein: CASSLAGGWDSEQFF.

The chain recombines TRBV7-8 with TRBJ1-6; TRBD1 is a possible D gene (5 bases). The CDR3 extends over 12 amino acids. Trimming took 8 bases from V and 8 from J, leaving 10 bases between them. Germline CDR1 SGHVS, CDR2 FQNEAQ. CDR3 protein: CASRGDDSPLHF. For the CDR3, the DNA is TGTGCCAGCCGGGGGGACGATTCACCCCTCCACTTT.

The chain combines TRBV7-9 with TRBJ2-7; D may be TRBD1 (6 bases). Germline CDR1 and CDR2: SEHNR and FQNEAQ (reference sequence). The CDR3 covers 14 residues. The ends were cut back, 4 bases at V and 7 bases at J, with 17 bases in the middle. In DNA, the CDR3 is TGTGCCAGCAGCTATTTGGGCATGAGGGGGGAGCAGTACTTC. Translating it yields CASSYLGMRGEQYF.

The genes are TRBV2 and TRBJ1-6; 10 nucleotides align to TRBD1. Trimming cost V 6 bases and J 6 bases; bases outside gene matches: 8. The CDR3 covers 16 residues. Germline V gives CDR1 SNHLY, CDR2 FYNNEI. The CDR3 sequence: CASRKTGGTGNSPLHF. In DNA, the CDR3 is TGTGCCAGCAGGAAGACAGGGGGCACAGGTAATTCACCCCTCCACTTT.

This chain connects TRBV29-1 to TRBJ2-7; D possibly corresponds to TRBD1 (5 bases). The CDR3 sequence is 11 residues long. Germline V gene sequence: CDR1 SQVTM, CDR2 ANQGSEA. Trimming left V 4 bases short and J 2 bases short, with 6 bases between. The CDR3 DNA reads TGCAGCGTTGGACAGACCTACGAGCAGTACTTC. It translates to CSVGQTYEQYF.

The chain links TRBV7-8 to TRBJ2-4; possible D gene TRBD2, 7 bases. The V and J ends lost 1 base and 3 bases respectively, with 16 bases between them. The germline V gene has CDR1 SGHVS and CDR2 FQNEAQ. This CDR3 region has 17 residues. The CDR3 spells CASSLVGGRNVKNIQYF. For the CDR3, the DNA is TGTGCCAGCAGCTTAGTCGGGGGGCGCAATGTCAAAAACATTCAGTACTTC.

The chain employs TRBV7-9 and TRBJ2-5, with 12 bases identical to TRBD2. The germline CDR1 and CDR2 sequences are SEHNR and FQNEAQ (reference sequence). J was trimmed by 4 bases and V by 4 bases; bases with no gene match: 4. The CDR3 covers 15 residues. The CDR3 DNA sequence: TGTGCCAGCAGCTCTCTAGCGGGGGGGCCAGAGACCCAGTACTTC. Residues: CASSSLAGGPETQYF.

This clone occurred once. The gene calls are TRBV6-5 and TRBJ1-1, with TRBD1 matching 7 bases. V lost 5 bases, J lost 1 base, and 7 bases stayed unmatched. CDR3 length: 15 residues. Germline lookup yields CDR1 MNHEY and CDR2 SVGAGI. CDR3 nucleotide sequence: TGTGCCAGCAGTAAAATTCAGGGGGGGAACACTGAAGCTTTCTTT. Its translation is CASSKIQGGNTEAFF.

The sample holds a few counts of this clone. J is TRBJ1-2 and V is TRBV28, with 8 bases that match TRBD1. V lost 4 bases and J lost 4; bases outside the gene matches: 8. This CDR3 region has 15 residues. The V gene's germline CDR1 is MDHEN and CDR2 SYDVKM. The CDR3 region is CASSSSTGGIYGYTF. CDR3 in DNA: TGTGCCAGCAGTTCGTCAACAGGGGGTATCTATGGCTACACCTTC.

Concerning this clone: The germline gene is not matched at one end of the junction; a read error may be the cause. The rearrangement links TRBV7-9 to TRBJ2-7, with D possibly being TRBD1 (6 bases). The CDR3 contains 16 residues. Germline V CDR1 and CDR2: SEHNR, FQNEAQ (reference sequence). CDR3 coding DNA: TGTTCCAGCAGCTTCCGATTGCCACAGGGCTCCTACGAGCAGTACTTC. Translated: CSSSFRLPQGSYEQYF.

The rearrangement joins TRBV29-1 to TRBJ2-1; 7 nucleotides align to TRBD1. The CDR3 sequence is 14 residues long. V lost 2 bases and J lost 6; bases outside the gene matches: 7. CDR1 is SQVTM, CDR2 ANQGSEA, per germline. CDR3 in DNA: TGCAGCGTTGAACCACTGGACAGGCGCAATGAGCAGTTCTTC. Its translation: CSVEPLDRRNEQFF.

This clone was observed a handful of times. The chain combines TRBV7-9 with TRBJ1-2, with TRBD1 as a possible D gene (6 bases). The CDR3 runs to 15 residues. Trimming pared 1 base from V and 4 bases from J, leaving 13 bases between. Germline assignment: CDR1 SEHNR and CDR2 FQNEAQ (reference sequence). The CDR3, as DNA: TGTGCCAGCAGCTTAGTGCAAACAGGGACCTATGGCTACACCTTC. This translates into CASSLVQTGTYGYTF.

This rearrangement joins TRBV6-5 to TRBJ2-5, with D possibly TRBD1 on 5 matching bases. Per the germline V gene, CDR1 is MNHEY and CDR2 is SVGAGI. This CDR3 has 15 residues. Trimming left V 0 bases short and J 1 base short, with 9 bases between. CDR3 region: CASSYSRQSQETQYF. The DNA of the CDR3 is TGTGCCAGCAGTTACTCGAGACAGTCCCAAGAGACCCAGTACTTC.

This clone was seen more than once but under ten times. The chain joins TRBV11-2 to TRBJ2-7; 8 bases fit TRBD2. CDR1 and CDR2 from the germline V gene are SGHAT and FQNNGV. The CDR3 consists of 16 residues. V trimming: 5 bases; J trimming: 7 bases; junction bases outside the gene matches: 16. The CDR3 DNA reads TGTGCCAGCAGCCATCTCATCGGGGGGGCATCGCGGGAGCAGTACTTC. Protein: CASSHLIGGASREQYF.

The chain uses TRBV19 and TRBJ2-5, with a tentative D call TRBD2 (6 bases). V was clipped by 5 bases and J by 5 bases, with 15 bases between them. The germline V gene has CDR1 LNHDA and CDR2 SQIVND (reference sequence). CDR3 length equals 14 residues. DNA of the CDR3: TGTGCCAGTAGTCGAGGGGACTTTGCGGAGACCCAGTACTTC. Amino acid sequence: CASSRGDFAETQYF.

This clone has only one observation. This chain joins TRBV10-2 and TRBJ2-3; tentative D call: TRBD2 (7 bases). The germline V gene has CDR1 WSHSY and CDR2 SAAADI. Trimming cost V 3 bases and J 7 bases, with 20 bases left between them. The CDR3 runs to 16 residues. The CDR3 DNA follows: TGCGCCAGCAGTGAATGGGGACAAGAGCGGGGTCATACGCAGTATTTT. This translates into CASSEWGQERGHTQYF.